The rows below give T cell receptor beta chains drawn from one sample of a study of early T cells in non-severe SARS-CoV-2 infection. TCRdb reprocessed the 5' RACE reads with MiXCR, giving one entry per CDR3 protein. The sample has around 53,000 distinct CDR3 sequences; approximately 12% are singletons. The sequenced sample was whole blood, obtained at baseline. These receptors all come from an adult who was a healthcare worker with PCR-confirmed SARS-CoV-2 infection or an uninfected control (not recorded which). Each CDR3 is given without its conserved first and last residue. Fields, in order: J gene, V gene, CDR3 protein.

>TRBJ2-1|TRBV6-5
ASSYSRQAGINEQF
>TRBJ2-7|TRBV18
ASSPNPAPVGEQY
>TRBJ2-7|TRBV20-1
SAPGTGVDEQY
>TRBJ1-1|TRBV5-1
ASSSEANTEAF
>TRBJ2-1|TRBV18
ASSTALAGGPKDEQF
>TRBJ2-5|TRBV6-2/TRBV6-3
ASSYSGPRGTQY
>TRBJ2-3|TRBV20-1
SARDTPSTAGGGADTQY
>TRBJ2-3|TRBV7-9
ASSPRSGRTSDTQY
>TRBJ2-1|TRBV12-3/TRBV12-4
ASRDGTYNEQF
>TRBJ2-7|TRBV11-2
ASSPLAAGASYEQY
>TRBJ2-7|TRBV9
ASSATSAATYEQY
>TRBJ1-6|TRBV7-2
ASSKRQENSPLH